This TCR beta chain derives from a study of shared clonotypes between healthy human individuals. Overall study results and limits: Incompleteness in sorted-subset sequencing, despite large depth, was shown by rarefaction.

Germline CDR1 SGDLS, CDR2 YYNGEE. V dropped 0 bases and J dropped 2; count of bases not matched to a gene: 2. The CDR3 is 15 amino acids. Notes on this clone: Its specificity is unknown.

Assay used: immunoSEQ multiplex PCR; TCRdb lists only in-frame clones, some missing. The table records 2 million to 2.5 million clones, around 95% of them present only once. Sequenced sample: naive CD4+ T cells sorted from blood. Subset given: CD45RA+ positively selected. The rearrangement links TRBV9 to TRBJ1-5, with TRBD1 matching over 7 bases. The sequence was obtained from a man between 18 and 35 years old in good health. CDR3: CASSVEGGRNQPQHF. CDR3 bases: TGTGCCAGCAGCGTAGAAGGGGGCCGCAATCAGCCCCAGCATTTT.